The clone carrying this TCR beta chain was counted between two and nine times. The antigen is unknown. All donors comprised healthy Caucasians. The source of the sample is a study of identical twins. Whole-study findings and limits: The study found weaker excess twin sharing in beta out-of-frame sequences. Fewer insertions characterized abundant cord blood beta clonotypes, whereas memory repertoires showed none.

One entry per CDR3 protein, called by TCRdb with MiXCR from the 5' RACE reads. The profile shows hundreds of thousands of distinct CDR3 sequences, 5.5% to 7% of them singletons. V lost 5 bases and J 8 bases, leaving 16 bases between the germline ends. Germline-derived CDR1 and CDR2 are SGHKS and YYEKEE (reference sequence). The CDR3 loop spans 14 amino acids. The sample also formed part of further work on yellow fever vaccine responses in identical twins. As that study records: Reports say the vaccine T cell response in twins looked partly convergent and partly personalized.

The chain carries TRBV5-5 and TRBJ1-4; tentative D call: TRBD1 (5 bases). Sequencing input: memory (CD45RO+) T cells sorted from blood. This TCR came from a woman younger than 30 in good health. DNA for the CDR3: TGTGCCAGCAGTCCAGGGTCTCCCCTGGAAAAACTGTTTTTT. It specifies CASSPGSPLEKLFF.